These 25 T cell receptor beta chains were sequenced from one sample in a study of shared clonotypes between healthy human individuals. Sequencing was performed with immunoSEQ multiplex PCR; in TCRdb, only in-frame clones are kept and a portion is missing. The repertoire consists of about 680,000 clones, with 90% to 95% occurring once and the leading ten covering roughly 22%. Naive-designated CD8 cells lacked CD45RO, were positively enriched for CCR7, and omitted terminally differentiated effector memory CD45RA+ cells. Sequencing input: naive CD8+ T cells sorted from blood. Receptors originate from a man aged 25 to 40 in good health.

The chain couples TRBV27 to TRBJ2-1, with TRBD2 identical over 8 bases. This CDR3 has 15 residues. Germline CDR1 and CDR2: MNHEY and SMNVEV (reference sequence). The ends lost 8 bases at V and 5 bases at J; junction bases unmatched: 11. DNA for the CDR3: TGTGCCAGCCGACCTGCGGGGGGCGGGGACAATGAGCAGTTCTTC. This gives the protein CASRPAGGGDNEQFF.

The chain recombines TRBV7-3 with TRBJ1-2; 7 bases agree with TRBD1. Germline values: CDR1 SGHTA, CDR2 FQGTGA. The CDR3 sequence is 12 residues long. V lost 5 bases and J lost 6; bases outside the gene matches: 3. The CDR3 nucleotides read TGTGCCAGCAGCATGACAGGGAATGGCTACACCTTC. Protein sequence: CASSMTGNGYTF.

The V gene is TRBV27, the J gene TRBJ2-1, with a tentative D call TRBD1 (5 bases). Germline CDR1 is MNHEY and CDR2 is SMNVEV (reference sequence). This CDR3 region has 13 residues. V lost 2 bases and J lost 5, with 7 bases in between. In DNA, the CDR3 is TGTGCCAGCAGTTTAACAGGAGACAATGAGCAGTTCTTC. Translated: CASSLTGDNEQFF.

The chain joins TRBV7-9 to TRBJ2-6, with D possibly TRBD2 on 5 matching bases. This CDR3 contains 17 residues. The V gene lost 2 bases and the J gene lost 3 bases, with 14 bases spanning the gap. Germline V gene lookup returns CDR1 SEHNR and CDR2 FQNEAQ (reference sequence). The CDR3 bases are TGTGCCAGCAGCTTAACGGAAGGAAGCGGTGGGGCCAACGTCCTGACTTTC. Its translation: CASSLTEGSGGANVLTF.

DNA of the CDR3: TGCAGCGTTGAGGCCCCCCGGGAAGAGACCCAGTACTTC. It specifies CSVEAPREETQYF. The rearrangement uses TRBV29-1 and TRBJ2-5, with D hard to call. The CDR3 is made up of 13 amino acids. Germline CDR1 is SQVTM and CDR2 is ANQGSEA. With 3 bases removed from V and 3 bases from J, the gap between germline ends came to 11 bases.

CDR3 coding DNA: TGTGCCAGCAGCTCTGGACTAGCGGGGGGGCTTTGGCCAGATACGCAGTATTTT. Protein: CASSSGLAGGLWPDTQYF. The chain has TRBV11-2 and TRBJ2-3; 15 bases agree with TRBD2. The ends lost 4 bases at V and 4 bases at J; junction bases unmatched: 9. The CDR3 has 18 residues. Germline lookup yields CDR1 SGHAT and CDR2 FQNNGV. Full variable domain (missing parts from reference TRBV11-2 and TRBJ2-3): EAGVAQSPRYKIIEKRQSVAFWCNPISGHATLYWYQQILGQGPKLLIQFQNNGVVDDSQLPKDRFSAERLKGVDSTLKIQPAKLEDSAVYLCASSSGLAGGLWPDTQYFGPGTRLTVL.

The chain links TRBV9 to TRBJ2-3; unclear D gene. This CDR3 has 15 amino acids. Germline loops: CDR1 SGDLS, CDR2 YYNGEE. Trimming left V 3 bases short and J 0 bases short, with 11 bases between. CDR3 sequence reads: CASSARIDSTDTQYF. CDR3 nucleotides: TGTGCCAGCAGCGCGCGGATTGATAGCACAGATACGCAGTATTTT.

The J gene is TRBJ1-2, the V gene TRBV7-9; 9 bases are shared with TRBD1. CDR1 is SEHNR and CDR2 is FQNEAQ in the germline V gene (reference sequence). CDR3 length: 17 residues. The junction had 10 bases not matched to a gene; V was cut back by 1 base and J by 4 bases. CDR3 DNA: TGTGCCAGCAGCTTAGTCGGGACAGGGATTCGCGGCTATGGCTACACCTTC. It is translated as CASSLVGTGIRGYGYTF.

The J gene is TRBJ2-5, the V gene TRBV11-2; no clear D gene. Germline V gene lookup returns CDR1 SGHAT and CDR2 FQNNGV. The CDR3 has 14 amino acids. Trimming cost V 5 bases and J 0 bases, with 10 bases left between them. DNA of the CDR3: TGTGCCAGCAGCAACCTACTGTACCAAGAGACCCAGTACTTC. It codes for CASSNLLYQETQYF.

V and J are TRBV11-2 and TRBJ2-2; D is unresolved. Between the trimmed V and J ends, which lost 3 bases and 1 base, there was a span of 12 bases. Per the germline V gene, CDR1 is SGHAT and CDR2 is FQNNGV. The CDR3 totals 16 residues. CDR3 sequence (DNA): TGTGCCAGCAGCTTGAGAGGACGGAAGAACACCGGGGAGCTGTTTTTT. Translation gives CASSLRGRKNTGELFF.

V usage is TRBV18 and J usage is TRBJ2-1, with D unresolved. CDR3 size: 12 residues. V lost 5 bases and J 8 bases, leaving 10 bases between the germline ends. CDR1 and CDR2 (germline): KGHSH, LQKENI. The CDR3 coding sequence is TGTGCCAGCTCAGTTGGGGTTCATGAGCAGTTCTTC. It specifies CASSVGVHEQFF.

V gene TRBV7-2 combines with J gene TRBJ2-2; TRBD1 matches at 9 bases. Per germline, CDR1 SGHTA and CDR2 FQGNSA. V was clipped by 0 bases and J by 6 bases; unmatched bases: 5. The CDR3 is 16 amino acids. CDR3 protein: CASSLALGTGSGELFF. The CDR3 DNA sequence: TGTGCCAGCAGCTTAGCGCTTGGGACAGGGTCCGGGGAGCTGTTTTTT.

This clone was counted a single time. The genes are TRBV29-1 and TRBJ2-7; possibly TRBD1 for D (6 bases). CDR3 size: 15 residues. V gave up 5 bases and J gave up 7 bases, with 24 bases separating them. The germline V gene encodes CDR1 SQVTM and CDR2 ANQGSEA. The CDR3: CSVTPKGVSLGEQYF. CDR3 nucleotides: TGCAGCGTTACACCTAAGGGGGTCAGTTTGGGAGAGCAGTACTTC.

The chain is built from TRBV7-6 and TRBJ2-2; TRBD1 matches 8 bases. The CDR3 spans 18 residues. The ends lost 1 base at V and 1 base at J; junction bases unmatched: 8. The germline gives CDR1 SGHVS, CDR2 FNYEAQ. DNA for the CDR3: TGTGCCAGCAGCTTAGGGGCAGGGGGCAGGGTGAACACCGGGGAGCTGTTTTTT. Residues: CASSLGAGGRVNTGELFF.

The chain couples TRBV27 to TRBJ2-7; D ambiguous. The CDR3 runs 14 residues. CDR1 is MNHEY and CDR2 is SMNVEV in the germline V gene (reference sequence). V lost 4 bases to trimming and J lost 4 bases, with 14 bases between them. The CDR3 DNA sequence: TGTGCCAGCAGTTCCAGGAACAGAGAGTACGAGCAGTACTTC. This translates into CASSSRNREYEQYF.

The chain joins TRBV4-1 to TRBJ1-1; 9 bases are a match to TRBD1. Germline values: CDR1 MGHRA, CDR2 YSYEKL. The length of the CDR3 is 15 residues. The V gene end was trimmed by 3 bases and the J gene end by 7 bases; junction bases not matched to a gene: 9. Here the CDR3 DNA reads TGCGCCAGCAGCCAGGGTGCGACAGGGGGAAGTGAAGCTTTCTTT. This encodes CASSQGATGGSEAFF.

J is TRBJ2-1 and V is TRBV14; D possibly corresponds to TRBD2 (6 bases). V lost 0 bases, J lost 2 bases, and 11 bases lay in between. The CDR3 has 16 residues. The germline gives CDR1 SGHDN, CDR2 FVKESK. The CDR3, as DNA: TGTGCCAGCAGCCAAGAATACGCGGGAACCTACAATGAGCAGTTCTTC. Its translation is CASSQEYAGTYNEQFF.

The chain has TRBV7-2 and TRBJ1-3, with 8 bases aligning to TRBD1. The length of the CDR3 is 14 residues. Trimming took 5 bases from V and 3 from J; bases not matched to a gene: 3. The germline CDR1 and CDR2 sequences are SGHTA and FQGNSA. DNA for the CDR3: TGTGCCAGCAGCCTACAGGGGGTTGGAAACACCATATATTTT. Amino acids: CASSLQGVGNTIYF.

This clone was seen just once. The gene calls are TRBV7-9 and TRBJ2-7, with 9 positions matching TRBD1. Germline CDR1 and CDR2: SEHNR and FQNEAQ (reference sequence). V lost 1 base, J lost 3 bases, and 7 bases stayed unmatched. The CDR3 contains 16 residues. The CDR3 loop reads CASSLEAGQGNYEQYF. CDR3 nucleotides: TGTGCCAGCAGCTTAGAAGCGGGACAGGGTAACTACGAGCAGTACTTC.

The rearrangement links TRBV7-6 to TRBJ1-1, with D tentatively TRBD1 (5 bases). V was shortened by 7 bases and J by 5 bases, with 14 bases between the two germline ends. The CDR3 totals 13 residues. The germline gives CDR1 SGHVS, CDR2 FNYEAQ. The CDR3 spells CASIQAGGTEAFF. CDR3 bases: TGTGCCAGCATTCAGGCCGGGGGAACTGAAGCTTTCTTT. The whole variable domain, remainder taken from reference TRBV7-6 and TRBJ1-1, is GAGVSQSPRYKVTKRGQDVALRCDPISGHVSLYWYRQALGQGPEFLTYFNYEAQQDKSGLPNDRFSAERPEGSISTLTIQRTEQRDSAMYRCASIQAGGTEAFFGQGTRLTVV.

The chain has TRBV2 and TRBJ2-3; D uncertain. CDR3 size: 15 residues. CDR1 and CDR2 from the germline V gene are SNHLY and FYNNEI. With 3 bases removed from V and 6 bases from J, the gap between germline ends came to 16 bases. CDR3 bases: TGTGCCAGCAGTGACTTTCCACAAACCCACGATACGCAGTATTTT. Amino acid sequence: CASSDFPQTHDTQYF.

The J gene is TRBJ2-1, the V gene TRBV7-8; the match to TRBD1 covers 8 bases. The CDR3 consists of 14 residues. V was clipped by 5 bases and J by 8 bases; unmatched bases: 8. CDR1 and CDR2 (germline): SGHVS, FQNEAQ. In nucleotides, the CDR3 is TGTGCCAGCAGCGCAGGACAGGGCTCCGATGAGCAGTTCTTC. Residues: CASSAGQGSDEQFF.

CDR3 coding DNA: TGTGCCAGCAGCTTATGGGGCTCAGCCTCCTACAATGAGCAGTTCTTC. It is translated as CASSLWGSASYNEQFF. This chain links TRBV11-1 with TRBJ2-1; D may be TRBD1 (5 bases). Germline values: CDR1 SGHAT, CDR2 FQDESV (reference sequence). This CDR3 has 16 residues. Trimming took 2 bases from V and 0 from J, leaving 11 bases between them. Drawing the rest from reference TRBV11-1 and TRBJ2-1, the complete variable domain is EAEVAQSPRYKITEKSQAVAFWCDPISGHATLYWYRQILGQGPELLVQFQDESVVDDSQLPKDRFSAERLKGVDSTLKIQPAELGDSAMYLCASSLWGSASYNEQFFGPGTRLTVL.

The count of this clone is one. V is TRBV5-5 and J is TRBJ1-5, with D tentatively TRBD1 (5 bases). Per germline, CDR1 SGHKS and CDR2 YYEKEE (reference sequence). The V end was cut by 4 bases, the J end by 1 base, with 9 bases between. This CDR3 is built from 14 residues. The CDR3 DNA follows: TGTGCCAGCAGCCAGGGACTCAGCAATCAGCCCCAGCATTTT. Protein sequence: CASSQGLSNQPQHF.

V is TRBV28 and J is TRBJ2-1, with no clear D. V lost 4 bases and J 5 bases, leaving 24 bases between the germline ends. The CDR3 is 18 residues long. The V gene's germline CDR1 is MDHEN and CDR2 SYDVKM. For the CDR3, the DNA is TGTGCCAGCAGTTCTCTATACTTCCAAAGAAACCGGGACAATGAGCAGTTCTTC. Amino acids: CASSSLYFQRNRDNEQFF.